This entry is about one T cell receptor beta chain. The study ran its PCR with 60 Vbeta and 13 Jbeta primers. The table came from immunoSEQ multiplex PCR; TCRdb's copy has only in-frame clones and leaves some out. The table lists about 170,000 clones, 75% to 90% of them singletons. The sample comes from a study of cytomegalovirus exposure and HLA in healthy donors. The source material was PBMCs. This receptor was obtained from a man aged 25-45 years in good health and CMV-seropositive.

The CDR3 DNA sequence: TGTGCCAGCAGCCCACAGGGGGCTAGAGGAAACACCATATATTTT. Protein product: CASSPQGARGNTIYF. The chain employs TRBV7-8 and TRBJ1-3, with 9 bases aligning to TRBD1. This CDR3 is 15 amino acids long. The ends lost 5 bases at V and 4 bases at J; junction bases unmatched: 6. Per the germline V gene, CDR1 is SGHVS and CDR2 is FQNEAQ. The whole variable domain, filled in from reference TRBV7-8 and TRBJ1-3, reads GAGVSQSPRYKVAKRGQDVALRCDPISGHVSLFWYQQALGQGPEFLTYFQNEAQLDKSGLPSDRFFAERPEGSVSTLKIQRTQQEDSAVYLCASSPQGARGNTIYFGEGSWLTVV.